The rows below give T cell receptor beta chains drawn from one sample of a study of CD8 T cells in ankylosing spondylitis. TCRdb processed the 5' RACE reads anew with MiXCR; each CDR3 protein has one entry. The sample holds about 250,000 distinct CDR3 sequences, roughly 18% seen once. The sequenced material came from blood, either unsorted or a sorted T cell fraction (not recorded which). The receptors come from a male donor with ankylosing spondylitis or in good health (not recorded which). Both conserved end residues are part of each CDR3. Fields, in order: D gene, V gene, J gene, clone size, CDR3 DNA, CDR3 protein. D genes are given only for firm matches. Rows may omit the clone size; those that give it use once, few, many or a size class.

NA	TRBV4-2	TRBJ1-2	NA	TGTGCCAGCAGCCAAGGTCGGTGGGGCGGTGACTATGGCTACACCTTC	CASSQGRWGGDYGYTF
NA	TRBV5-6	TRBJ2-7	many	TGTGCCAGCAGCCGAACGGACAGCTACGAGCAGTACTTC	CASSRTDSYEQYF
NA	TRBV4-3	TRBJ2-1	NA	TGCGCCAGCAGCCAAGATCCAGCCCTAAGCTCCTACAATGAGCAGTTCTTC	CASSQDPALSSYNEQFF
TRBD2	TRBV3-1	TRBJ2-3	NA	TGTGCCAGCAGCCAAGAATGGGGGAGGGCCCCAGATACGCAGTATTTT	CASSQEWGRAPDTQYF
NA	TRBV7-2	TRBJ2-1	NA	TGTGCCAGCAGCTTAGGGGATGGCCATGAGCAGTTCTTC	CASSLGDGHEQFF
TRBD1	TRBV19	TRBJ1-2	NA	TGTGCCAGTAGTATGGCCTCAGGGGGCGGTGGCTACACCTTC	CASSMASGGGGYTF
TRBD1	TRBV5-1	TRBJ2-7	NA	TGCGCCAGCAGCTGGGACAGGCCTAGCGAGCAGTACTTC	CASSWDRPSEQYF
TRBD1	TRBV12-3/TRBV12-4	TRBJ1-5	NA	TGTGCCAGCAGCCCGACAGGGTCTAATCAGCCCCAGCATTTT	CASSPTGSNQPQHF
NA	TRBV28	TRBJ2-3	NA	TGTGCCAGCAGTTTAGAGGATTCTAGCACAGATACGCAGTATTTT	CASSLEDSSTDTQYF
NA	TRBV29-1	TRBJ2-7	NA	TGCAGCGTCGTCGGGCTACCCGGGGAGACCTACGAGCAGTACTTC	CSVVGLPGETYEQYF
NA	TRBV4-3	TRBJ1-2	few	TGCGCCAGCAGCCAGGGTCTGAGCAATAACTATGGCTACACCTTC	CASSQGLSNNYGYTF
NA	TRBV4-3	TRBJ2-1	NA	TGCGCCAGCAGCCAAGATTACCACAATGAGCAGTTCTTC	CASSQDYHNEQFF
NA	TRBV3-1	TRBJ2-7	NA	TGTGCCAGCAGCCAAGAGGGGGTGGGCTTAACCTACGAGCAGTACTTC	CASSQEGVGLTYEQYF
TRBD1	TRBV2	TRBJ2-1	NA	TGTGCCAGGACAGGGGCGGATTACAATGAGCAGTTCTTC	CARTGADYNEQFF
NA	TRBV7-6	TRBJ2-1	many	TGTGCCAGCAGCTTAGCGGGAGGATCCGATGAGCAGTTCTTC	CASSLAGGSDEQFF
TRBD1	TRBV25-1	TRBJ2-5	NA	TGTGCCAGCAGTGATTCGGACAGGGGGCAGGAGACCCAGTACTTC	CASSDSDRGQETQYF
NA	TRBV7-9	TRBJ1-1	NA	TGTGCCAGCAGCTTAGACAGGCGAGAAGCTTTCTTT	CASSLDRREAFF
TRBD2	TRBV4-3	TRBJ2-1	few	TGCGCCAGCAGCCAAGGGAGGACTAGCGGGACTGATGAGCAGTTCTTC	CASSQGRTSGTDEQFF
NA	TRBV6-5	TRBJ2-1	NA	TGTGCCAGCAGTTACGGGGTAGACAATGAGCAGTTCTTC	CASSYGVDNEQFF
TRBD1	TRBV9	TRBJ2-3	few	TGTGCCAGCAGCGTAGCCCCCGGGACAGGGGGCACAGATACGCAGTATTTT	CASSVAPGTGGTDTQYF
TRBD1	TRBV29-1	TRBJ2-2	NA	TGCAGCGTTATGGGACAGCTGAACACCGGGGAGCTGTTTTTT	CSVMGQLNTGELFF
TRBD1	TRBV5-1	TRBJ2-7	NA	TGCGCCAGCAGCTGGGACCCTGGGACAGGGCCCTACGAGCAGTACTTC	CASSWDPGTGPYEQYF
TRBD1	TRBV13	TRBJ2-1	NA	TGTGCCAGCAGCTTAGTTGGGACAGGTCCCGACAATGAGCAGTTCTTC	CASSLVGTGPDNEQFF
NA	TRBV29-1	TRBJ2-3	few	TGCAGCGTTGAGGGTTGGGAGACTTCCACAGATACGCAGTATTTT	CSVEGWETSTDTQYF
NA	TRBV20-1	TRBJ2-7	NA	TGCAGTGCTAGGGCGGTTGTAGCGACCCCCTACGAGCAGTACTTC	CSARAVVATPYEQYF
TRBD1	TRBV28	TRBJ2-3	many	TGTGCCAGCAGTTTTGACAGGGGACAGGGCTTCACAGATACGCAGTATTTT	CASSFDRGQGFTDTQYF
TRBD2	TRBV29-1	TRBJ2-1	few	TGCAGCGCCGACGGGACTAGCGGGAGCTATGAGCAGTTCTTC	CSADGTSGSYEQFF
TRBD1	TRBV7-6	TRBJ2-7	NA	TGTGCCAGCAGCGAAAAGGGTGACAGGGACGAGCAGTACTTC	CASSEKGDRDEQYF
TRBD1	TRBV4-1	TRBJ1-1	NA	TGCGCCAGCAGCCAACTAGTCCCGGGACAGGGTTTGAGCACTGAAGCTTTCTTT	CASSQLVPGQGLSTEAFF
NA	TRBV29-1	TRBJ2-1	NA	TGCAGCGTTCCAATTAGCTCCTACAATGAGCAGTTCTTC	CSVPISSYNEQFF
NA	TRBV12-3/TRBV12-4	TRBJ2-1	NA	TGTGCCAGCAGTCCCGGGACTCCGAGAGGGTTCTTC	CASSPGTPRGFF
TRBD2	TRBV28	TRBJ2-1	once	TGTGCCAGCAGGAGGCGGGAGAACGACAATGAGCAGTTCTTC	CASRRRENDNEQFF
NA	TRBV12-3/TRBV12-4	TRBJ1-5	few	TGTGCCAGCAGTCGCTTGGGCGCAACGAATCAGCCCCAGCATTTT	CASSRLGATNQPQHF
NA	TRBV27	TRBJ2-7	NA	TGTGCCAGCAGTTTTCAGCAGTACTACGAGCAGTACTTC	CASSFQQYYEQYF
NA	TRBV12-3/TRBV12-4	TRBJ1-2	many	TGTGCCAGCGGGGATGGCTACACCTTC	CASGDGYTF
NA	TRBV19	TRBJ1-5	NA	TGTGCCAACCAGGACGGAGCTAGCAATCAGCCCCAGCATTTT	CANQDGASNQPQHF
NA	TRBV7-8	TRBJ2-7	NA	TGTGCCAGCAGCTTAGGCTCCGGAGGGGGCCGTTACGAGCAGTACTTC	CASSLGSGGGRYEQYF
NA	TRBV20-1	TRBJ2-1	few	TGCAGTGCTAGATTATTCGGGGTGTCCACGCCTACCTACAATGAGCAGTTCTTC	CSARLFGVSTPTYNEQFF
NA	TRBV5-1	TRBJ2-2	NA	TGCGCCAGTGAACAGGGCCCGAACACCGGGGAGCTGTTTTTT	CASEQGPNTGELFF
TRBD2	TRBV5-6	TRBJ2-1	few	TGTGCCAGCAGCCTAAGACTAGCCGGCGTTGAGCAGTTCTTC	CASSLRLAGVEQFF
TRBD2	TRBV4-3	TRBJ2-3	NA	TGCGCCAGCAGCCAAGGACTAGCGGATAGCACAGATACGCAGTATTTT	CASSQGLADSTDTQYF
NA	TRBV7-9	TRBJ2-1	few	TGTGCCAGCAGCCCGGGACAAGGGATGCACAATGAGCAGTTCTTC	CASSPGQGMHNEQFF
TRBD2	TRBV7-6	TRBJ2-7	few	TGTGCCAGCAGCCCGCTAGCGGGAGTGAGTTCGGGCGAGCAGTACTTC	CASSPLAGVSSGEQYF